This entry features one T cell receptor (beta chain) sequence. TCRdb re-analyzed the 5' RACE reads; it lists each CDR3 protein once, without DNA. Its table records 150,000 to 180,000 distinct CDR3 sequences. This sample stems from a study of T cells expressing NK-cell markers. As for the study in general: Sorted CD3+CD56-NKG2C+, CD3+CD56+NKG2C+ and CD3+CD56+NKG2C- T cells supplied the TCR beta repertoires.

The CDR3 consists of 13 residues. Germline CDR1 reads MGHRA; CDR2 reads YSYEKL. This receptor was identified in a woman between 45 and 65 years old in good health. Sequences were obtained from blood T cells: a sorted CD56 or NKG2C T cell subset, CD4+ or CD8+ T cells, or bulk PBMC T cells (not recorded which). V is TRBV4-1 and J is TRBJ2-7; TCRdb gives TRBD1 as the D gene, but with no DNA this cannot be confirmed. CDR3 protein: CASSQAWDREQYF.